The next 2 T cell receptor beta chains were all read from a single sample in a study of T cells in Graves' hyperthyroidism and ophthalmopathy. Amplified TCR beta CDR3 regions came from RNA transcripts. The study used the HTBI primer set for a first-round RT-PCR of the TCR CDR3. MiXCR, applied by TCRdb to the multiplex PCR reads, yields one record per CDR3 protein. This sample has hundreds of thousands of distinct CDR3 sequences, with more than 30% found just once. Sequenced material: blood. Every receptor here comes from a young man with Graves' hyperthyroidism.

This clonotype was seen ten or more times. The chain couples TRBV6-5 to TRBJ1-6; D remains ambiguous. Trimming took off 0 bases at V and 7 bases at J, with 7 bases between the two ends. Per germline, CDR1 MNHEY and CDR2 SVGAGI. The CDR3 runs to 14 residues. CDR3 loop: CASSYSSGNSPLHF. The CDR3 DNA sequence: TGTGCCAGCAGTTACTCGAGTGGGAATTCACCCCTCCACTTT.

The rearrangement joins TRBV9 to TRBJ1-1; 7 bases map to TRBD1. Trimming at V came to 4 bases and at J to 2 bases, leaving 14 bases not matched to a gene. The CDR3 runs to 17 residues. Looked up from germline, CDR1 is SGDLS and CDR2 is YYNGEE. CDR3 sequence: CASSQGGGTGLNTEAFF. CDR3 DNA: TGTGCCAGCAGCCAAGGAGGGGGCACAGGGCTTAACACTGAAGCTTTCTTT.